Described below is a single TCR beta chain sequence and its context. What it binds is not known. TCR beta CDR3 sequences were amplified from RNA transcripts. First-round RT-PCR of the TCR CDR3 relied on the HTBI primer set. TCRdb used MiXCR to reprocess the multiplex PCR reads, holding one entry per CDR3 protein. The repertoire has 600,000 to 650,000 distinct CDR3 sequences, under 20% of them found once; the top ten carry around 4%. This CDR3 is 18 amino acids long. Looked up from germline, CDR1 is DFQATT and CDR2 is SNEGSKA (reference sequence). V dropped 0 bases and J dropped 2; count of bases not matched to a gene: 7. Absence of ophthalmopathy progression within 18 months defined stable Graves' hyperthyroidism. PBMCs stemmed from more than 7.5 ml fresh peripheral blood. This record belongs to a study of T cells in Graves' hyperthyroidism and ophthalmopathy. General observations from the study: The majority of expanded thyroid clonotypes above 0.001 also appeared in blood.

The rearrangement joins TRBV20-1 to TRBJ2-5, with TRBD2 matching over 15 bases. The sample consisted of blood. This TCR was recovered from a woman under 40 with Graves' hyperthyroidism. In nucleotides, the CDR3 is TGCAGTGCTAGAGATTTTATTGGACTAGCGGGAGGGCAAGAGACCCAGTACTTC. Its translation is CSARDFIGLAGGQETQYF.